The 22 T cell receptor beta chains in this list originate from one sample, sequenced in a study of blood T cell repertoires in COVID-19. The repertoire was sequenced with immunoSEQ multiplex PCR; TCRdb's copy has only in-frame clones and lacks some. The profile covers more than 250,000 clones, with roughly 80% appearing a single time and over 4% taken by the ten largest. The sample consisted of PBMCs or T cells enriched from blood (not recorded which). The receptors come from a man between 35 and 55 years old who had been exposed to COVID-19.

The J gene is TRBJ2-7, the V gene TRBV3-1 (or the pseudogene TRBV3-2), with D perhaps TRBD2 (5 bases). The CDR3 runs 13 residues. Trimming shortened V by 8 bases and J by 4 bases, and 15 bases separated the two germline ends. CDR1 is LGHDT, CDR2 YNNKEL, per germline (reference sequence). DNA of the CDR3: TGTGCCAGCGAGGGAGTTGGACTTTACGAGCAGTACTTC. Its protein product is CASEGVGLYEQYF.

This chain links TRBV21-1 with TRBJ1-1. TRBV21-1 is a listed pseudogene. This CDR3 contains 13 residues. CDR3 sequence (DNA): TGTGCCAGCAGCAAATCTATTTTCGCTGAAGCTTTCTTT. It specifies CASSKSIFAEAFF.

This chain uses TRBV14 with TRBJ1-2; the D gene is possibly TRBD1 (6 bases). This CDR3 region has 13 residues. CDR1 is SGHDN and CDR2 is FVKESK in the germline V gene. The V and J ends lost 7 bases and 4 bases respectively, with 13 bases between them. CDR3 bases: TGTGCCAGCACGTACGGGACAACCTATGGCTACACCTTC. Its protein product is CASTYGTTYGYTF.

The sample holds many counts of this clone. The rearrangement uses TRBV29-1 and TRBJ2-7; TRBD1 aligns across 7 bases. The CDR3 covers 18 residues. Losses at the gene ends were 0 bases for V and 4 bases for J; bases not matched to a gene: 18. CDR1 SQVTM and CDR2 ANQGSEA come from the germline V gene. The CDR3 here is CSVEDRNRGSSAIYEQYF. DNA of the CDR3: TGCAGCGTTGAAGATCGGAACAGGGGCTCCTCGGCGATTTACGAGCAGTACTTC.

The rearrangement links TRBV5-8 to TRBJ2-5, with TRBD2 matching over 9 bases. Germline V lookup: CDR1 SGHTS, CDR2 YDEGEE. The CDR3 is 17 residues long. The V segment lost 3 bases and the J segment 5 bases; nucleotides outside the gene matches: 14. CDR3 protein: CASSSHLISGSGETQYF. For the CDR3, the DNA is TGTGCCAGCAGCTCCCACTTGATTAGCGGGAGTGGGGAGACCCAGTACTTC.

The V gene is TRBV5-1, the J gene TRBJ2-2; 9 bases map to TRBD1. Germline lookup yields CDR1 SGHRS and CDR2 YFSETQ. J lost 6 bases, V lost 0 bases, and 3 bases had no gene match. This CDR3 comprises 15 residues. CDR3 nucleotides: TGCGCCAGCAGCTTGGAGGGACAGGGTGCCGGGGAGCTGTTTTTT. Translation gives CASSLEGQGAGELFF.

A note on this clone: This CDR3 is also generated by other DNA sequences in the sample. This chain's CDR3 is CASSYLTEAFF. For the CDR3, the DNA is TGTGCCAGCAGTTACCTCACAGAAGCTTTCTTT. This chain joins TRBV6-5 and TRBJ1-1; D not resolved. Deletions cut 2 bases from V and 8 bases from J, with 6 bases between. The CDR3 runs to 11 residues. CDR1 is MNHEY and CDR2 is SVGAGI in the germline V gene.

This clone showed up just a few times. The chain recombines TRBV12-3 or TRBV12-4 with TRBJ2-4; 7 positions match TRBD2. V was clipped by 5 bases and J by 6 bases; unmatched bases: 4. This CDR3 comprises 13 residues. Written as DNA, the CDR3 is TGTGCCAGCAGTACCGGACTAGGAAACATTCAGTACTTC. Its translation: CASSTGLGNIQYF.

The chain is built from TRBV15 and TRBJ1-5; maybe TRBD1 (5 bases). The CDR3 totals 14 residues. Germline loops: CDR1 LNHNV, CDR2 YYDKDF (reference sequence). The ends were cut back, 8 bases at V and 5 bases at J, with 16 bases in the middle. The CDR3 DNA is TGTGCCACCTCCAGACAGTCCCCTGATCAGCCCCAGCATTTT. Protein product: CATSRQSPDQPQHF. Looking up the rest from reference TRBV15 and TRBJ1-5 gives the full variable domain: DAMVIQNPRYQVTQFGKPVTLSCSQTLNHNVMYWYQQKSSQAPKLLFHYYDKDFNNEADTPDNFQSRRPNTSFCFLDIRSPGLGDTAMYLCATSRQSPDQPQHFGDGTRLSIL.

The chain recombines TRBV2 with TRBJ2-3; TRBD2 aligns across 9 bases. Germline lookup yields CDR1 SNHLY and CDR2 FYNNEI. The J segment lost 0 bases and the V segment lost 6 bases, leaving 4 bases of the junction unmatched. The CDR3 runs 15 residues. The CDR3 region has the DNA TGTGCCAGCAGCGCCGGGACTAGCAGCACAGATACGCAGTATTTT. Encoded protein: CASSAGTSSTDTQYF. Full variable domain (remainder filled in from reference TRBV2 and TRBJ2-3): EPEVTQTPSHQVTQMGQEVILRCVPISNHLYFYWYRQILGQKVEFLVSFYNNEISEKSEIFDDQFSVERPDGSNFTLKIRSTKLEDSAMYFCASSAGTSSTDTQYFGPGTRLTVL.

The rearrangement uses TRBV7-3 and TRBJ2-3, with D uncertain. The V end was cut by 5 bases, the J end by 3 bases, with 6 bases between. This CDR3 has 12 amino acids. The germline V gene has CDR1 SGHTA and CDR2 FQGTGA. The CDR3 sequence is CASSLSTDTQYF. The CDR3 bases are TGTGCCAGCAGCCTTTCGACAGATACGCAGTATTTT.

This clone occurred once. The CDR3 nucleotides are TGTGCCAGCAGTAGAGCTTGGGCGGGGCAATCCACAGATACGCAGTATTTT. Amino acid sequence: CASSRAWAGQSTDTQYF. The rearrangement uses TRBV11-2 and TRBJ2-3, with TRBD2 as a possible D gene (6 bases). Germline V gene sequence: CDR1 SGHAT, CDR2 FQNNGV. CDR3 length: 17 residues. V was cut by 6 bases and J by 2 bases, with 21 bases left in between.

The V call is TRBV4-2, the J call TRBJ1-1; D gene uncertain. The V gene's germline CDR1 is LGHNA and CDR2 YNFKEQ. The germline V and J ends were trimmed by 0 bases and 11 bases, with 7 bases remaining between them. The CDR3 covers 11 residues. This chain's CDR3 is CASSQDYAAFF. As DNA, the CDR3 is TGTGCCAGCAGCCAAGATTATGCGGCTTTCTTT.

This chain uses TRBV27 with TRBJ2-3; weak D call: TRBD1 (5 bases). Trimming shortened V by 6 bases and J by 0 bases, and 19 bases separated the two germline ends. CDR3 length: 17 amino acids. CDR1 and CDR2 from the germline V gene are MNHEY and SMNVEV (reference sequence). In DNA form, the CDR3 reads TGTGCCAGCAGGATCAGGGTCGCGGCGTCTAGCACAGATACGCAGTATTTT. It encodes CASRIRVAASSTDTQYF.

The chain combines TRBV19 with TRBJ1-5, with D perhaps TRBD1 (6 bases). Trimming removed 7 bases at V and 0 bases at J, with 10 bases between. CDR3 length equals 14 residues. From germline, CDR1 is LNHDA and CDR2 SQIVND (reference sequence). The CDR3 DNA is TGTGCCAGTACACAGGGTAATAGCAATCAGCCCCAGCATTTT. It translates to CASTQGNSNQPQHF. Variable domain in full (rest from reference TRBV19 and TRBJ1-5): DGGITQSPKYLFRKEGQNVTLSCEQNLNHDAMYWYRQDPGQGLRLIYYSQIVNDFQKGDIAEGYSVSREKKESFPLTVTSAQKNPTAFYLCASTQGNSNQPQHFGDGTRLSIL.

This clone has ten or more counts. This chain uses TRBV23-1 with TRBJ2-7; 16 bases fit TRBD2. TRBV23-1 qualifies as an ORF whose function is uncertain. This CDR3 is 19 amino acids long. J lost 2 bases, V lost 3 bases, and 10 bases had no gene match. The CDR3 DNA sequence: TGCGCCAGCAGTCACTTGTCCGGGACTAGCGGGAGGGAACCCTACGAGCAGTACTTC. Translated, it gives CASSHLSGTSGREPYEQYF.

The chain uses TRBV27 and TRBJ1-2, with D perhaps matching TRBD1 (5 bases). Deletions cut 1 base from V and 4 bases from J, with 10 bases between. Germline CDR1 MNHEY, CDR2 SMNVEV (reference sequence). CDR3 length equals 14 residues. CDR3 loop: CASSLFDRGYGYTF. CDR3 sequence (DNA): TGTGCCAGCAGTTTATTCGACAGAGGCTATGGCTACACCTTC.

This chain uses TRBV7-6 with TRBJ1-1; 10 bases are shared with TRBD1. Germline CDR1 is SGHVS and CDR2 is FNYEAQ. This CDR3 spans 15 amino acids. The J segment lost 6 bases and the V segment lost 5 bases, leaving 9 bases of the junction unmatched. The CDR3 region has the DNA TGTGCCAGCAGCATGACAGGGGGCGCGGAGGCTGAAGCTTTCTTT. This gives the protein CASSMTGGAEAEAFF.

The chain has TRBV2 and TRBJ2-3; maybe TRBD1 (6 bases). Germline V gene data show CDR1 as SNHLY and CDR2 as FYNNEI. Trimming took 11 bases from V and 7 from J, leaving 16 bases between them. This CDR3 is 12 amino acids long. This CDR3 is CASGVRGNTQYF. The CDR3 nucleotides are TGTGCCTCAGGGGTCCGGGGTAATACGCAGTATTTT.

In this sample, this clone turned up once. This chain connects TRBV6-4 to TRBJ1-4; a weak D match, TRBD1 (6 bases). Trimming shortened V by 6 bases and J by 5 bases, and 16 bases separated the two germline ends. Germline V lookup: CDR1 MRHNA, CDR2 SNTAGT. This CDR3 has 15 residues. The CDR3 loop is CASRLTGKFNEKLFF. CDR3 coding DNA: TGTGCCAGCAGGCTTACAGGGAAATTCAATGAAAAACTGTTTTTT.

The chain couples TRBV30 to TRBJ1-4; D gene uncertain. The CDR3 covers 14 residues. The germline V gene has CDR1 GTSNPN and CDR2 SVGIG (reference sequence). Trimming cost V 1 base and J 6 bases, with 12 bases left between them. CDR3 sequence: CAWSAGVVYEKLFF. The DNA for the CDR3 is TGTGCCTGGAGTGCCGGGGTGGTGTATGAAAAACTGTTTTTT.

For this clone: A read error may produce the germline difference seen at one junction end. CDR3 residues: CSVEGSKYGYTF. As DNA, the CDR3 is TGCAGCGTCGAAGGCTCTAAGTATGGCTACACCTTC. V gene TRBV29-1 combines with J gene TRBJ1-2; D unclear. The CDR3 has 12 residues. Germline CDR1 and CDR2: SQVTM and ANQGSEA.